This is a list of T cell receptor beta chains from one sample in a study of CDR3 diversity in severe acne. One entry per CDR3 protein results from TCRdb running MiXCR on the PCR reads. The repertoire holds some 90,000 distinct CDR3 sequences, roughly 52% seen once, with roughly 9.1% in the top ten. The sequencing input was blood. These receptors were collected from a male donor in good health, serving as a control. CDR3s leave out the opening cysteine and the closing phenylalanine or tryptophan. The D gene is left open where the match is weak. Size is stated for part of the rows, as once, few or many counts, or as a class when the clone is expanded.

D	J	V	size	CDR3
.	TRBJ2-7	TRBV10-3	many	AISPDSMSSYEQY
TRBD2	TRBJ2-5	TRBV20-1	many	SARAFRLAPGETQY
.	TRBJ2-7	TRBV15	.	ATSAGGLYEQY
TRBD2	TRBJ2-1	TRBV2	once	ASSEREGHNEQF
TRBD2	TRBJ2-1	TRBV20-1	few	SASKLAGGPGL
.	TRBJ2-5	TRBV2	many	ASKGSQYQETQY
.	TRBJ2-7	TRBV25-1	.	ASSVETAYEQY
.	TRBJ1-1	TRBV2	once	ASSVQMNTEAF
TRBD1	TRBJ2-1	TRBV7-9	.	ASTRQGWYNEQF
.	TRBJ1-1	TRBV10-3	few	AISASAGNTEAF
.	TRBJ2-1	TRBV7-9	medium-sized	ASSLQGLLYNEQF
.	TRBJ1-5	TRBV20-1	few	SARDRSGYGHPH
.	TRBJ2-7	TRBV25-1	.	ASSSITYEQY
TRBD1	TRBJ2-7	TRBV20-1	few	SARGVGTGGYEQY
.	TRBJ1-1	TRBV7-3	few	ASSSRGGMNTEAF
.	TRBJ1-5	TRBV19	.	ASSMGPSPQH
.	TRBJ2-7	TRBV28	many	ASTLRGDSYEQY